A single sample is the source of the 22 T cell receptor beta chains below, sequenced in a study of cytomegalovirus exposure and HLA in healthy donors. Vbeta (60) and Jbeta (13) primers were used in the PCR. Only in-frame clones appear in the TCRdb table, and some are missing; sequencing was by immunoSEQ multiplex PCR. This sample has some 90,000 clones, with around 81% found just once. What was sequenced was PBMCs. Receptors were obtained from a woman between 65 and 79 years old in good health and CMV-seropositive.

V usage is TRBV11-1 and J usage is TRBJ2-1; 12 bases line up with TRBD2. CDR1 SGHAT and CDR2 FQDESV come from the germline V gene (reference sequence). The length of the CDR3 is 15 residues. Trimming cost V 4 bases and J 7 bases; bases outside gene matches: 5. CDR3 sequence (DNA): TGTGCCAGCAGCTCTGATGGGACTAGCGGGAATGAGCAGTTCTTC. As protein: CASSSDGTSGNEQFF.

The chain couples TRBV6-5 to TRBJ1-2, with 7 bases fitting TRBD1. Germline V CDR1 and CDR2: MNHEY, SVGAGI. J gave up 7 bases and V 6 bases, and 11 bases lay outside the gene matches. CDR3 length: 14 amino acids. As DNA, the CDR3 is TGTGCCAGCAGGTACAGGGGTCTGGCTGGTGGCTACACCTTC. It encodes CASRYRGLAGGYTF.

The genes are TRBV7-2 and TRBJ2-7; 7 nucleotides line up with TRBD1. The CDR3 is 15 amino acids. V shed 4 bases, J shed 3 bases, and the junction held 9 bases outside the gene matches. From germline, CDR1 is SGHTA and CDR2 FQGNSA. The chain's CDR3 is CASSSYRTGDYEQYF. CDR3 sequence (DNA): TGTGCCAGCAGCTCCTACCGGACAGGAGACTACGAGCAGTACTTC.

This chain joins TRBV9 and TRBJ1-6; 8 positions agree with TRBD1. V was pared by 2 bases and J by 7 bases, with 5 bases of the junction left unmatched. CDR1 and CDR2 from the germline V gene are SGDLS and YYNGEE. The CDR3 covers 15 residues. The DNA for the CDR3 is TGTGCCAGCAGCGTGACAGGACAGGGAAATTCACCCCTCCACTTT. Amino acid sequence: CASSVTGQGNSPLHF.

The chain carries TRBV9 and TRBJ2-5; 7 bases match TRBD2. V was pared by 1 base and J by 1 base, with 4 bases of the junction left unmatched. CDR1 and CDR2 (germline): SGDLS, YYNGEE. The CDR3 runs 15 residues. DNA of the CDR3: TGTGCCAGCAGCGTAATAGCGGGTGGCCAAGAGACCCAGTACTTC. It translates to CASSVIAGGQETQYF.

This chain uses TRBV11-3 with TRBJ2-3, with a tentative D call TRBD2 (6 bases). Germline V gene sequence: CDR1 SGHNT, CDR2 YENEEA. The CDR3 sequence is 13 residues long. Trimming took 8 bases from V and 10 from J, leaving 19 bases between them. CDR3: CASGGSGVGSQYF. For the CDR3, the DNA is TGTGCCAGCGGCGGATCGGGGGTAGGGTCGCAGTATTTT.

V usage is TRBV30 and J usage is TRBJ1-5; a possible D gene is TRBD1 (5 bases). Deletions cut 3 bases from V and 0 bases from J, with 9 bases between. Germline values: CDR1 GTSNPN, CDR2 SVGIG (reference sequence). This CDR3 is built from 14 residues. CDR3: CAWSDSNSNQPQHF. The CDR3 nucleotides read TGTGCCTGGAGCGACAGTAATAGCAATCAGCCCCAGCATTTT.

The rearrangement links TRBV29-1 to TRBJ2-1, with 10 bases that match TRBD1. The trim removed 7 bases at V and 3 bases at J, leaving 3 bases unmatched. CDR3 length: 13 amino acids. Germline V lookup: CDR1 SQVTM, CDR2 ANQGSEA. The CDR3 region is CSGDRGLYNEQFF. The DNA for the CDR3 is TGCAGCGGGGACAGGGGCCTCTACAATGAGCAGTTCTTC.

The rearrangement uses TRBV7-2 and TRBJ1-6; D uncertain. Germline assignment: CDR1 SGHTA and CDR2 FQGNSA. CDR3 length: 14 amino acids. V shed 5 bases and J shed 10 bases, with 15 bases lying between them. The CDR3 region has the DNA TGTGCCAGCAGCGGTATCCCGGGGAGGTCACCCCTCCACTTT. It specifies CASSGIPGRSPLHF.

The chain recombines TRBV6-5 with TRBJ1-1, with D maybe TRBD1 (5 bases). The V and J ends lost 5 bases and 1 base respectively, with 14 bases between them. Germline lookup yields CDR1 MNHEY and CDR2 SVGAGI. The CDR3 totals 15 residues. The CDR3 here is CASSPFDQGNTEAFF. In DNA, the CDR3 is TGTGCCAGCAGTCCCTTTGATCAGGGGAACACTGAAGCTTTCTTT.

The chain joins TRBV6-1 to TRBJ1-5; tentatively, D is TRBD1 (6 bases). CDR1 is MNHNS, CDR2 SASEGT, per germline. CDR3 length equals 13 residues. V lost 6 bases, J lost 9 bases, and 15 bases lay in between. CDR3 DNA sequence: TGTGCCAGCAGCCAACAGGGCCTAGGGCCCCAGCATTTT. It is translated as CASSQQGLGPQHF.

The count of this clone is one. V and J are TRBV6-5 and TRBJ1-2, with a possible D match to TRBD1 (6 bases). This CDR3 spans 13 amino acids. V shed 6 bases and J shed 4 bases, with 12 bases lying between them. Germline V gives CDR1 MNHEY, CDR2 SVGAGI. The chain's CDR3 is CASSQGGGYGYTF. The CDR3 DNA follows: TGTGCCAGCAGCCAAGGGGGTGGCTATGGCTACACCTTC.

This rearrangement joins TRBV19 to TRBJ2-7, with D perhaps matching TRBD1 (6 bases). The CDR3 length is 15 residues. CDR1 and CDR2 from the germline V gene are LNHDA and SQIVND (reference sequence). The V and J ends lost 5 bases and 3 bases respectively, with 17 bases between them. The CDR3 DNA sequence: TGTGCCAGTAGTCAGAAGGGGGTTGTTGGCTACGAGCAGTACTTC. This sequence encodes CASSQKGVVGYEQYF.

This chain uses TRBV7-3 with TRBJ1-1; perhaps TRBD1 as D (6 bases). The CDR3 contains 13 residues. Germline loops: CDR1 SGHTA, CDR2 FQGTGA. V lost 5 bases to trimming and J lost 1 base, with 8 bases between them. This CDR3 reads CASSRTANTEAFF. CDR3 sequence (DNA): TGTGCCAGCAGCCGGACAGCGAACACTGAAGCTTTCTTT.

The chain combines TRBV29-1 with TRBJ1-2, with D possibly being TRBD1 (6 bases). Trimming shortened V by 3 bases and J by 7 bases, and 12 bases separated the two germline ends. Germline V gene lookup returns CDR1 SQVTM and CDR2 ANQGSEA. The CDR3 totals 12 residues. The CDR3 sequence: CSVEFGGRGYTF. The CDR3 nucleotides are TGCAGCGTTGAGTTTGGGGGCCGTGGCTACACCTTC.

The chain links TRBV10-3 to TRBJ1-2; D might be TRBD1 (6 bases). This CDR3 has 11 amino acids. CDR1 and CDR2 (germline): ENHRY, SYGVKD. V shed 6 bases and J shed 8 bases, with 10 bases lying between them. The CDR3 DNA sequence: TGTGCCATCAGAGGGGGGGAAGGCTACACCTTC. This sequence encodes CAIRGGEGYTF.

The V gene is TRBV6-6, the J gene TRBJ1-1, with D possibly being TRBD1 (6 bases). V gave up 9 bases and J gave up 8 bases, with 13 bases separating them. CDR3 length: 11 residues. CDR1 and CDR2 (germline): MNHNY, SVGAGI (reference sequence). For the CDR3, the DNA is TGTGCCAGTAACAGGGAAAGCGAAGCTTTCTTT. Encoded protein: CASNRESEAFF.

This chain links TRBV5-1 with TRBJ1-2; D gene ambiguous. Per the germline V gene, CDR1 is SGHRS and CDR2 is YFSETQ. Trimming pared 0 bases from V and 2 bases from J, leaving 11 bases between. The CDR3 has 15 residues. The CDR3 sequence is CASSLGGSSNYGYTF. The CDR3 DNA follows: TGCGCCAGCAGCTTGGGCGGCAGTTCGAACTATGGCTACACCTTC.

V is TRBV29-1 and J is TRBJ2-3; TRBD2 is a possible D gene (6 bases). The V gene's germline CDR1 is SQVTM and CDR2 ANQGSEA. Trimming pared 5 bases from V and 1 base from J, leaving 10 bases between. The CDR3 spans 13 residues. CDR3 residues: CSVFLAGTDTQYF. The DNA for the CDR3 is TGCAGCGTTTTCTTAGCGGGCACAGATACGCAGTATTTT.

V gene TRBV5-4 combines with J gene TRBJ2-7, with 7 nucleotides matching TRBD1. The CDR3 contains 14 residues. CDR1 and CDR2 from the germline V gene are SGHNT and YYREEE (reference sequence). Unmatched junction bases numbered 2, after V lost 2 bases and J lost 0 bases. CDR3 residues: CASSLQGISYEQYF. Written as DNA, the CDR3 is TGTGCCAGCAGCTTACAGGGGATCTCCTACGAGCAGTACTTC.

The rearrangement uses TRBV7-2 and TRBJ2-2, with 10 bases fitting TRBD2. Germline CDR1 reads SGHTA; CDR2 reads FQGNSA. The V gene end was trimmed by 1 base and the J gene end by 0 bases; junction bases not matched to a gene: 5. The CDR3 runs to 18 residues. The CDR3 DNA is TGTGCCAGCAGCTTAGTTCTAGCGGGGGCCGCGAACACCGGGGAGCTGTTTTTT. Encoded protein: CASSLVLAGAANTGELFF.

CDR3 loop: CSAPRNEKLFF. The CDR3 DNA reads as TGCAGTGCTCCGCGGAATGAAAAACTGTTTTTT. This rearrangement joins TRBV20-1 to TRBJ1-4, with D hard to call. The CDR3 contains 11 residues. CDR1 and CDR2 from the germline V gene are DFQATT and SNEGSKA (reference sequence). The V and J ends lost 5 bases and 5 bases respectively, with 6 bases between them.